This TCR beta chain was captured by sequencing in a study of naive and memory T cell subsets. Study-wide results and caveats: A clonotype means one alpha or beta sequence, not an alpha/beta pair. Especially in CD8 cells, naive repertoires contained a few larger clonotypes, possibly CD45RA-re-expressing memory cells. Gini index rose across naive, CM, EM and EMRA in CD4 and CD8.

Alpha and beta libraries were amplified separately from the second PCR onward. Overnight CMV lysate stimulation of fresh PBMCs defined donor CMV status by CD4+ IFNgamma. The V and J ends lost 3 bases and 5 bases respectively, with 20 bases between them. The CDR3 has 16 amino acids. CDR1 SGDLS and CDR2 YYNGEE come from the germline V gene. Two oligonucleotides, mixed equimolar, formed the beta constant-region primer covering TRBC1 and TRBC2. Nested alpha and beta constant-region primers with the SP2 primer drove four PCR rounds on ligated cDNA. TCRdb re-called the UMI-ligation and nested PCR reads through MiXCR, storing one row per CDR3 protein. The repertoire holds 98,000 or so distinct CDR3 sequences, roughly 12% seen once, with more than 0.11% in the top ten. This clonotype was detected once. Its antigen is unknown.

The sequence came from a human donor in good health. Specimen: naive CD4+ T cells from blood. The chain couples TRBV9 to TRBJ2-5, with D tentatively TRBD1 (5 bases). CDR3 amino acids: CASSGHAGWGRETQYF. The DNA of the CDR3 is TGTGCCAGCAGCGGACACGCAGGGTGGGGTCGGGAGACCCAGTACTTC.